A selection of T cell receptor beta chains follows, all from one sample in a study of blood T cells in healthy people across ages. TCRdb reprocessed the 5' RACE reads with MiXCR, giving one entry per CDR3 protein. The table shows about 1.7 million distinct CDR3 sequences, with roughly 28% occurring only once. Sequencing was carried out using blood. The receptors were gathered from a woman younger than 45 in good health. CDR3s include the opening cysteine and the closing phenylalanine or tryptophan. The order of the fields is clone size, J gene, V gene, D gene, CDR3 DNA, CDR3 protein. A D gene is named only where the DNA matches it firmly. Not all rows give a size; the values are once, few, many and, for expanded clones, a class.

>.|TRBJ2-7|TRBV30|TRBD1
TGTGCCTGGAGCTTGACAGGGGGGTTTGACGAGCAGTACTTC
CAWSLTGGFDEQYF
>few|TRBJ2-3|TRBV12-3/TRBV12-4|TRBD2
TGTGCCATCTCCCGCGGGGGATACACAGATACGCAGTATTTT
CAISRGGYTDTQYF
>few|TRBJ2-7|TRBV5-5|.
TGTGCCAGCAGCTTCGAGGGATCCCGCTACGAGCAGTACTTC
CASSFEGSRYEQYF
>.|TRBJ1-4|TRBV20-1|.
TGCAGTGCTAGGCCCCCGGGGGGCAAATCCGGAAAACTGTTTTTT
CSARPPGGKSGKLFF
>many|TRBJ1-2|TRBV29-1|TRBD1
TGCAGCGTTGATCCGGAGGGGGCGGGAGGCTACACCTTC
CSVDPEGAGGYTF
>.|TRBJ2-7|TRBV7-9|.
TGTGCCAGCAACCTACAGGGATACGAGCAGTACTTC
CASNLQGYEQYF
>many|TRBJ2-1|TRBV15|TRBD2
TGTGCCACCGCAGCGGGAGGACTAAACAATGAGCAGTTCTTC
CATAAGGLNNEQFF
>few|TRBJ1-4|TRBV7-2|.
TGTGCCAGCAGCTTAGCTTTCGGCAGGGTGGCAACTAATGAAAAACTGTTTTTT
CASSLAFGRVATNEKLFF
>.|TRBJ1-2|TRBV7-2|.
TGTGCCAGCAGTGAAGATCGGGACTATGGCTACACCTTC
CASSEDRDYGYTF
>few|TRBJ2-5|TRBV9|TRBD2
TGTGCCAGCAGCGTAGCTTCTAGCGGGAGTGATGAGCAGTACTTC
CASSVASSGSDEQYF
>.|TRBJ2-7|TRBV7-7|.
TGTGCCAGCAGCTTGAGCTACAGGGACGAGCAGTACTTC
CASSLSYRDEQYF
>.|TRBJ2-3|TRBV20-1|.
TGCAGTGCGAAAGTGCCCCCGGGTCAGGGCGATACGCAGTATTTT
CSAKVPPGQGDTQYF
>.|TRBJ1-4|TRBV15|.
TGTGCCACCAGCAGAGGACTTGGAGGGGAAAAACTGTTTTTT
CATSRGLGGEKLFF
>.|TRBJ2-3|TRBV7-2|TRBD2
TGTGCCAGCAGCTTATATAGACTAGCGGGAGGATCTAGCACAGATACGCAGTATTTT
CASSLYRLAGGSSTDTQYF
>.|TRBJ1-2|TRBV2|.
TGTGCCAGCAGTGAAGAACAGGTCTATGGCTACACCTTC
CASSEEQVYGYTF